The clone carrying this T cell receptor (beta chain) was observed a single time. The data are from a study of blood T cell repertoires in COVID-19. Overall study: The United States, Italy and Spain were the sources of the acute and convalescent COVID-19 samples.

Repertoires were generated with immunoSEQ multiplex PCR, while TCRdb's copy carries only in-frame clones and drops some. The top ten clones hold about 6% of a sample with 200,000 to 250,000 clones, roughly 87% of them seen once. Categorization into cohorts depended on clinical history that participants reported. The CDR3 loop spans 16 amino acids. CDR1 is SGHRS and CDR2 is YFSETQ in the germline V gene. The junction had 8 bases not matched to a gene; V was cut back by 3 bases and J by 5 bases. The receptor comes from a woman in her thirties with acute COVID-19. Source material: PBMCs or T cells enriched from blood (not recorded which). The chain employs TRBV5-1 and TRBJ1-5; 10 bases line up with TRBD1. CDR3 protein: CASSYGDRGLDQPQHF. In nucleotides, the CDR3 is TGCGCCAGCAGCTATGGGGACAGGGGCCTCGATCAGCCCCAGCATTTT.